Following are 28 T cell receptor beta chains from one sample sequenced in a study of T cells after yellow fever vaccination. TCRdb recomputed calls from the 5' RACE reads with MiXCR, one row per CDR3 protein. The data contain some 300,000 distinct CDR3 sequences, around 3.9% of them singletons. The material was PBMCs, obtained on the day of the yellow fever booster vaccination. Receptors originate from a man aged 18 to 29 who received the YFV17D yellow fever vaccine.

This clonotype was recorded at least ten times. This chain's CDR3 is CASSPSPALAGVNIQYF. CDR3 nucleotides: TGTGCCAGCTCACCAAGTCCGGCCCTAGCGGGGGTGAACATTCAGTACTTC. V and J are TRBV18 and TRBJ2-4; 10 bases align to TRBD2. Germline V lookup: CDR1 KGHSH, CDR2 LQKENI. The CDR3 loop spans 17 amino acids. Unmatched junction bases numbered 11, after V lost 2 bases and J lost 7 bases.

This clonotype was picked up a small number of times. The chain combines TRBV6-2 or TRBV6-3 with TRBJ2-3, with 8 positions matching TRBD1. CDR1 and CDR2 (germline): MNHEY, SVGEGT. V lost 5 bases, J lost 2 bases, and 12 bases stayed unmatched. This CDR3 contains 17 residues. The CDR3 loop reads CASSRTSTGEYTDTQYF. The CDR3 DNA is TGTGCCAGCAGTCGAACCTCGACAGGGGAATACACAGATACGCAGTATTTT.

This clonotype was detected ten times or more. The CDR3 protein is CASSQLSASGGVADTQYF. In DNA, the CDR3 is TGCGCCAGCAGCCAATTGTCGGCTAGCGGGGGGGTAGCAGATACGCAGTATTTT. J is TRBJ2-3 and V is TRBV4-1, with 12 bases lining up with TRBD2. CDR3 length: 18 amino acids. V shed 2 bases and J 4 bases; nucleotides not matched to a gene: 10. Germline V gene sequence: CDR1 MGHRA, CDR2 YSYEKL.

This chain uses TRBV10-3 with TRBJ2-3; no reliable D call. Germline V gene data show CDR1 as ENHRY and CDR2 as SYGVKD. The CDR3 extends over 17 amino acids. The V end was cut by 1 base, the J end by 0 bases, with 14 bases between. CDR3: CAISEYSRYTSTDTQYF. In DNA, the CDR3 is TGTGCCATCAGTGAGTACAGCCGCTATACAAGCACAGATACGCAGTATTTT.

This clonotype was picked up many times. CDR3 bases: TGTGCCAGCAGCTGGGGGGGGACAGATACGCAGTATTTT. It codes for CASSWGGTDTQYF. This rearrangement joins TRBV11-3 to TRBJ2-3; 7 positions match TRBD2. The CDR3 consists of 13 residues. Germline V gene lookup returns CDR1 SGHNT and CDR2 YENEEA. Germline trimming cut 4 bases from V and 3 bases from J; bases unmatched to any gene: 1.

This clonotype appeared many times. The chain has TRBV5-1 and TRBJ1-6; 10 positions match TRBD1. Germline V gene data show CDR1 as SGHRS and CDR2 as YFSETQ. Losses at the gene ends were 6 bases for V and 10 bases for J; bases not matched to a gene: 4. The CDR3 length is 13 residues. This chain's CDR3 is CASKGTGASPLHF. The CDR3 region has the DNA TGCGCCAGCAAAGGGACAGGGGCCTCACCCCTCCACTTT.

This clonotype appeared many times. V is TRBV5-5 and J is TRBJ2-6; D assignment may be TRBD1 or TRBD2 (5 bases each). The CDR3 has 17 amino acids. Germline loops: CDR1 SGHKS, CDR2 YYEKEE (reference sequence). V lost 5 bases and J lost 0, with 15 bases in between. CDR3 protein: CASRAGTRYSGANVLTF. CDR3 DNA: TGTGCCAGCAGGGCCGGGACCCGATACTCTGGGGCCAACGTCCTGACTTTC. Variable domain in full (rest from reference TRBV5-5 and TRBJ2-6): DAGVTQSPTHLIKTRGQQVTLRCSPISGHKSVSWYQQVLGQGPQFIFQYYEKEERGRGNFPDRFSARQFPNYSSELNVNALLLGDSALYLCASRAGTRYSGANVLTFGAGSRLTVL.

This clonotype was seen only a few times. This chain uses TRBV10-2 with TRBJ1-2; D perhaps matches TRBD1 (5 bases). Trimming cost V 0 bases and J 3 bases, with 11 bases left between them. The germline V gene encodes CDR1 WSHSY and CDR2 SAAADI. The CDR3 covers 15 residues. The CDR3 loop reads CASSESGPRYYGYTF. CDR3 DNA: TGCGCCAGCAGTGAGTCGGGACCGAGGTACTATGGCTACACCTTC.

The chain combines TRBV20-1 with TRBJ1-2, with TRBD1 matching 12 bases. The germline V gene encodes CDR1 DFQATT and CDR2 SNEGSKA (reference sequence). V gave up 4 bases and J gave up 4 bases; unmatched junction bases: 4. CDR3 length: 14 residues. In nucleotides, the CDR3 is TGCAGTGCTACGGGACAGGGGGCAACCTATGGCTACACCTTC. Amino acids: CSATGQGATYGYTF.

CDR3 amino acids: CASGLVRGEVYNEQFF. The CDR3 coding sequence is TGTGCTAGTGGTTTGGTACGGGGTGAGGTCTACAATGAGCAGTTCTTC. The V and J genes are TRBV12-5 and TRBJ2-1, with a tentative D call TRBD2 (5 bases). Looked up from germline, CDR1 is LGHNT and CDR2 is FRNRAP. The CDR3 loop spans 16 amino acids. V was shortened by 0 bases and J by 3 bases, with 12 bases between the two germline ends.

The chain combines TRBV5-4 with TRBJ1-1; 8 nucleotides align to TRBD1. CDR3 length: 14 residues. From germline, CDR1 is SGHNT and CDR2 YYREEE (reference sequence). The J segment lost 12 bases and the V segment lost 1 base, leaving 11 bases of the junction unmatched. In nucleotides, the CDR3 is TGTGCCAGCAGCTTGACCGGGACAGGAAGAATGCCTTTCTTT. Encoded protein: CASSLTGTGRMPFF.

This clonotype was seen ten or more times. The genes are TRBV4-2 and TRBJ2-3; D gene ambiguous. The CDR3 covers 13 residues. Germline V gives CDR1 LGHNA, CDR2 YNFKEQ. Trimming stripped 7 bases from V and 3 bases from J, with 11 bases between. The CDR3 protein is CASTPAGTDTQYF. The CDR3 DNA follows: TGTGCCAGCACCCCCGCCGGAACAGATACGCAGTATTTT.

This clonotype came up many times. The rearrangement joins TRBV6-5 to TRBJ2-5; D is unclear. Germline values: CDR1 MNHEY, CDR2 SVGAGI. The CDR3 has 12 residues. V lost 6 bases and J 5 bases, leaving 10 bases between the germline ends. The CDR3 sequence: CASRQLGETQYF. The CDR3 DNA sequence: TGTGCCAGCAGACAGCTGGGGGAGACCCAGTACTTC.

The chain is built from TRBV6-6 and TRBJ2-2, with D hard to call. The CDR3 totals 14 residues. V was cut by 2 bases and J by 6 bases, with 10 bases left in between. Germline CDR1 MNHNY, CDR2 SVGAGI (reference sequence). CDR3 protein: CASSYVAFPGELFF. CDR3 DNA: TGTGCCAGCAGTTACGTTGCTTTCCCCGGGGAGCTGTTTTTT.

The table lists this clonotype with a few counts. The CDR3 nucleotides are TGCGCCAGCAGCCAAGAGTGGGTGATGGCGACTAATGAAAAACTGTTTTTT. Its translation is CASSQEWVMATNEKLFF. The chain joins TRBV4-3 to TRBJ1-4; D gene ambiguous. The V gene lost 0 bases and the J gene lost 2 bases, with 13 bases spanning the gap. This CDR3 contains 17 residues. Germline CDR1 and CDR2: LGHNA and YSLEER.

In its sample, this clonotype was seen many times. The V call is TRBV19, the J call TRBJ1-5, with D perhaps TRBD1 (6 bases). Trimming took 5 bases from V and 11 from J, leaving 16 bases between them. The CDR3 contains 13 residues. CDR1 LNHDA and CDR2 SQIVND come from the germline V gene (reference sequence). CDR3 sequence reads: CASSVTGGGSQHF. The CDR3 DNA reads TGTGCCAGTAGTGTGACAGGCGGGGGGTCCCAGCATTTT.

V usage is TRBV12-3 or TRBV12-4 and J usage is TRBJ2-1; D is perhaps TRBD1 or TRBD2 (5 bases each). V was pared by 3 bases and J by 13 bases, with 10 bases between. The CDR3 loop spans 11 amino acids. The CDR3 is CASSFWDHQFF. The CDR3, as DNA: TGTGCCAGCAGTTTTTGGGACCACCAGTTCTTC.

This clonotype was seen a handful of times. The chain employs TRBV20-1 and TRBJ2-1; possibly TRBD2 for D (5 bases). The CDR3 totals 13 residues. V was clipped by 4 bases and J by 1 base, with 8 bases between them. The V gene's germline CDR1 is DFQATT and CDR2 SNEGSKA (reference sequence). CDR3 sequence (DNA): TGCAGTGCTACTCCGGGGTCCTACAATGAGCAGTTCTTC. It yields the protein CSATPGSYNEQFF.

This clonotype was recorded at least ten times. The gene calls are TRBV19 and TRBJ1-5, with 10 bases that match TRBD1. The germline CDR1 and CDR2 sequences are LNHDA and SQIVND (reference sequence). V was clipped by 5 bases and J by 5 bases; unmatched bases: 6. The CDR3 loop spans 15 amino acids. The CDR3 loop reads CASSPDRGLDQPQHF. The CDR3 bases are TGTGCCAGTAGTCCCGACAGGGGGCTTGATCAGCCCCAGCATTTT.

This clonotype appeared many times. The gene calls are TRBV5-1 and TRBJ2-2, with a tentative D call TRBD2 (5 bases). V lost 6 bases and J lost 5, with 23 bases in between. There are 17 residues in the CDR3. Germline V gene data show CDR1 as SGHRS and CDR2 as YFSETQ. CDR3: CASNRLPSNVATGELFF. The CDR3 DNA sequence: TGCGCCAGCAACCGCCTCCCCTCGAACGTAGCGACCGGGGAGCTGTTTTTT.

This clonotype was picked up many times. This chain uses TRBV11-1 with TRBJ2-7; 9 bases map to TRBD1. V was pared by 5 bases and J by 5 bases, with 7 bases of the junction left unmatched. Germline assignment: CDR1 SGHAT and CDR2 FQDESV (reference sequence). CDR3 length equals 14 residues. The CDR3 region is CASSHWDREDEQYV. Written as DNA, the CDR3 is TGTGCCAGCAGCCACTGGGACAGGGAAGACGAGCAGTACGTC.

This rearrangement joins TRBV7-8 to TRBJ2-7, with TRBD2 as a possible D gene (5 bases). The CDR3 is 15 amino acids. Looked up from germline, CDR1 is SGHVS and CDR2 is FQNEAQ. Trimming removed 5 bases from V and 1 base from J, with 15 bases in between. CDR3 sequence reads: CASSRREHFSYEQYF. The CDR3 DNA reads TGTGCCAGCAGCCGCCGGGAACATTTTTCCTACGAGCAGTACTTC.

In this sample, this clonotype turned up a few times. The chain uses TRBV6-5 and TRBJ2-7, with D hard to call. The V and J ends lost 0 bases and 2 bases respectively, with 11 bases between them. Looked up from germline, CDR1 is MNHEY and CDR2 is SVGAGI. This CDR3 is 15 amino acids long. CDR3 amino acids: CASSYSKASTYEQYV. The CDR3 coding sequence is TGTGCCAGCAGTTACTCGAAGGCGTCTACCTACGAGCAGTACGTC.

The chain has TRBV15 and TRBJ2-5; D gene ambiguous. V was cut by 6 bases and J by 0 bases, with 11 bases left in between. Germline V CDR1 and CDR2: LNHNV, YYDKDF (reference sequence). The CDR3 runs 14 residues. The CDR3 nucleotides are TGTGCCACCAGGCCCGGGCAGAACCAAGAGACCCAGTACTTC. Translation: CATRPGQNQETQYF.

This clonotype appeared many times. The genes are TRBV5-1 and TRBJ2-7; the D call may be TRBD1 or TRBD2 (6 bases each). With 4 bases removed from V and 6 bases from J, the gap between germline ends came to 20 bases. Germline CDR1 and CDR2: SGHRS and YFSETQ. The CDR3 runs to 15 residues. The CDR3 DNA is TGCGCCAGCAGCCATGAACAGGGAGGTGGAGTCGAGCAGTACTTC. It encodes CASSHEQGGGVEQYF.

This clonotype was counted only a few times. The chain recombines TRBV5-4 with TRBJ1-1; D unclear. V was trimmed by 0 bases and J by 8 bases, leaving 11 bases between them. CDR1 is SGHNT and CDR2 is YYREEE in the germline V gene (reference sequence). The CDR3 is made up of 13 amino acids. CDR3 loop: CASSLANEVEAFF. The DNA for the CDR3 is TGTGCCAGCAGCTTGGCCAACGAAGTGGAAGCTTTCTTT.

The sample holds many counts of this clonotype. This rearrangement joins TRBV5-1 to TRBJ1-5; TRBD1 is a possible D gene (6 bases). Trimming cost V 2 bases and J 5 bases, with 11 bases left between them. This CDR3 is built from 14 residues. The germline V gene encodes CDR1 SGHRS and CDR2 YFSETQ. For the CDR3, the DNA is TGCGCCAGCAGCTTTTGGGGGCCAGATCAGCCCCAGCATTTT. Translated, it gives CASSFWGPDQPQHF. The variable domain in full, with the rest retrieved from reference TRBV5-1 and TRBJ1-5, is KAGVTQTPRYLIKTRGQQVTLSCSPISGHRSVSWYQQTPGQGLQFLFEYFSETQRNKGNFPGRFSGRQFSNSRSEMNVSTLELGDSALYLCASSFWGPDQPQHFGDGTRLSIL.

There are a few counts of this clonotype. CDR3 protein: CSARGAAGELFF. CDR3 nucleotides: TGCAGTGCTAGAGGGGCCGCCGGGGAGCTGTTTTTT. This sequence joins TRBV20-1 and TRBJ2-2; D is uncertain. V was shortened by 1 base and J by 6 bases, with 6 bases between the two germline ends. CDR1 is DFQATT and CDR2 is SNEGSKA in the germline V gene (reference sequence). The CDR3 covers 12 residues.